This paragraph reports one T cell receptor (beta chain). Antigen unknown. Sequencing was performed with immunoSEQ multiplex PCR; in TCRdb, only in-frame clones are kept and a portion is missing. The data hold more than 95,000 clones, with around 90% observed a single time. The data originate from a study of T cell responses to AZD1222 COVID-19 vaccine. Overall study findings and caveats: Baseline testing showed seropositivity in only six or seven AZD1222 recipients.

This TCR came from an adult in good health. Sequences were derived from peripheral blood, sampled on day 0 of AZD1222 vaccination.

CDR3 loop: CASSQAMVADTQYF. The CDR3 coding sequence is TGCGCCAGCAGCCAAGCTATGGTGGCAGATACGCAGTATTTT. This chain uses TRBV4-1 with TRBJ2-3; no definite D call. The CDR3 is 14 residues long. Germline V gives CDR1 MGHRA, CDR2 YSYEKL. V dropped 1 base and J dropped 4 bases, with 9 bases sitting between them.